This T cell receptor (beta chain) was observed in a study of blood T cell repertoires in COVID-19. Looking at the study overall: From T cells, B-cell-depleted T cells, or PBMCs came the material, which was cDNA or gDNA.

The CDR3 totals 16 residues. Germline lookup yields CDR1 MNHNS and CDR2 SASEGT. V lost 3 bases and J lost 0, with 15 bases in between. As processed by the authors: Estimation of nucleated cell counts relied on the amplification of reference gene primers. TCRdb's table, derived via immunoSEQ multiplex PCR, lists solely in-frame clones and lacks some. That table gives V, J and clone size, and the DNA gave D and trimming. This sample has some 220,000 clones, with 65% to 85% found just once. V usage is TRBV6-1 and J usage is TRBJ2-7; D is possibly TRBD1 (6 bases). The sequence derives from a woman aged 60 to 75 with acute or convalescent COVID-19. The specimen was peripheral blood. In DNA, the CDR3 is TGTGCCAGCAGTGACCGGCGACAGGACCCCTCCTACGAGCAGTACTTC. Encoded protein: CASSDRRQDPSYEQYF.